This TCR beta chain was documented in a study of neurological immune-mediated disorders. The study, taken as a whole, reports: None of the CDR3 amino acid sequences found in expanded clones was shared across subjects. This suggests that the TCR-beta repertoires were private in all groups.

TCRdb re-derived calls from the 5' RACE reads in MiXCR, one entry per CDR3 protein. The table records more than 15,000 distinct CDR3 sequences, about 15% of them present only once. From 2 million PBMCs stored at -80 C, the unsorted libraries were generated. The J segment lost 2 bases and the V segment lost 2 bases, leaving 4 bases of the junction unmatched. Germline-derived CDR1 and CDR2 are LGHNT and FRNRAP. This CDR3 spans 16 amino acids. In its sample, this clonotype was seen many times. Its target is unknown. The V gene is TRBV12-5, the J gene TRBJ2-1; 9 bases map to TRBD2. This clonotype originated in a man aged 55 to 70 with HTLV-1-associated myelopathy (HAM/TSP). Sequences were obtained from PBMCs. The CDR3 protein is CASGLRRGGAYNEQFF. The CDR3, as DNA: TGTGCTAGTGGTTTGCGGCGCGGGGGGGCCTACAATGAGCAGTTCTTC.